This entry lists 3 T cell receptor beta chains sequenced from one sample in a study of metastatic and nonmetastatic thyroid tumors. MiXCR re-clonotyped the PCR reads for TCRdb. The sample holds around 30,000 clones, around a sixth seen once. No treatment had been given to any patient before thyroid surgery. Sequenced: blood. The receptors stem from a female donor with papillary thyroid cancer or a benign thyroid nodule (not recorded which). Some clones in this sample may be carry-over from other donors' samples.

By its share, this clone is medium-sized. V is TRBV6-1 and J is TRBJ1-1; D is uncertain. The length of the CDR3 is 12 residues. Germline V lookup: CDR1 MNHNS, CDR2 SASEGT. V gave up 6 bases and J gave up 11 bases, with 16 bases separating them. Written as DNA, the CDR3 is TGTGCCAGCAGACGACAAGGGATCGGCGCTTTCTTT. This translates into CASRRQGIGAFF.

CDR3 sequence: CASSLDRSTLYSPLHF. The CDR3 DNA reads TGTGCCAGCAGCTTAGATCGATCGACGCTCTATTCACCCCTCCACTTT. The chain has TRBV11-2 and TRBJ1-6; D is undetermined. Looked up from germline, CDR1 is SGHAT and CDR2 is FQNNGV. Trimming pared 0 bases from V and 8 bases from J, leaving 14 bases between. This CDR3 spans 16 amino acids.

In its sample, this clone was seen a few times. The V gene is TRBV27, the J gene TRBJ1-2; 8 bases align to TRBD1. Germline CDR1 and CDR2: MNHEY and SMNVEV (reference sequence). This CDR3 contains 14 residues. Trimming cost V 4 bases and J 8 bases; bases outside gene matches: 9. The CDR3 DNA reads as TGTGCCAGCAGTTCAGTAACAGGGGGTCGGGGCTACACCTTC. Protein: CASSSVTGGRGYTF.